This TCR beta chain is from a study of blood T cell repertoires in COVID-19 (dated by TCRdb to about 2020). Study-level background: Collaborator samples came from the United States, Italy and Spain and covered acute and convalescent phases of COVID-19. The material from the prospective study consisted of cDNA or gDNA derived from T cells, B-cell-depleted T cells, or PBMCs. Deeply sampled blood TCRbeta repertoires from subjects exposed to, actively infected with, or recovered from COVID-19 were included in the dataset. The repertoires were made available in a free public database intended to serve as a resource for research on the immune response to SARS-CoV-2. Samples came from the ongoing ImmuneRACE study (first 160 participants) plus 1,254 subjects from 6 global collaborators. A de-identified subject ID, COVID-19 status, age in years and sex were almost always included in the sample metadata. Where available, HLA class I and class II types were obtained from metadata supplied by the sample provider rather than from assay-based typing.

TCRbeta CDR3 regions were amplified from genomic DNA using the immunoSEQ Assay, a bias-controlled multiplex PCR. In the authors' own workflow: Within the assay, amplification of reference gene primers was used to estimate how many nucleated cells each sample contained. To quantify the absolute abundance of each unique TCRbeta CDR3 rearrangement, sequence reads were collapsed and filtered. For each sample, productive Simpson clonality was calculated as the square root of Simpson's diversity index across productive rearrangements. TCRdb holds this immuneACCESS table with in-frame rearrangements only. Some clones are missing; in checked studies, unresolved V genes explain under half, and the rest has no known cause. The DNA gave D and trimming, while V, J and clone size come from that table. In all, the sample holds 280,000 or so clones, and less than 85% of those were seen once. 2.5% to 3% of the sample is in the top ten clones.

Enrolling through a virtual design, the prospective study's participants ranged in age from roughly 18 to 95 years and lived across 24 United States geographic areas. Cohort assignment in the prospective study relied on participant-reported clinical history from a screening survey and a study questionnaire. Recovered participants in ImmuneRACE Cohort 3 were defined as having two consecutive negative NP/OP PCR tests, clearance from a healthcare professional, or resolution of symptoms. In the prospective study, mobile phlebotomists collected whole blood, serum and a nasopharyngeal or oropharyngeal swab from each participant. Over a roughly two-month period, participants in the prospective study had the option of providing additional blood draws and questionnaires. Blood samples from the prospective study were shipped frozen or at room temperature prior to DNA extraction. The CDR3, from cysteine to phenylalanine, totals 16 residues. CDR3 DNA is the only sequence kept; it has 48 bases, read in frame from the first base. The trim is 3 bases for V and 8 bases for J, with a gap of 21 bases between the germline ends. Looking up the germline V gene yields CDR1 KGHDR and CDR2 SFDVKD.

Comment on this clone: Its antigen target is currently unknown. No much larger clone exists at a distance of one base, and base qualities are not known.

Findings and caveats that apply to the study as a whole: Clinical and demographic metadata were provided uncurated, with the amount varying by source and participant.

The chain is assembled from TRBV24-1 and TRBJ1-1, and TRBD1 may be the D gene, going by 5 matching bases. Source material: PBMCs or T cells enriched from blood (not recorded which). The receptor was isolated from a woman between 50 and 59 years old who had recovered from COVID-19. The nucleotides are TGTGCCACCAGTGATCCCCAATTCAGGGTGCCTTCAGAAGCTTTCTTT. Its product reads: CATSDPQFRVPSEAFF.